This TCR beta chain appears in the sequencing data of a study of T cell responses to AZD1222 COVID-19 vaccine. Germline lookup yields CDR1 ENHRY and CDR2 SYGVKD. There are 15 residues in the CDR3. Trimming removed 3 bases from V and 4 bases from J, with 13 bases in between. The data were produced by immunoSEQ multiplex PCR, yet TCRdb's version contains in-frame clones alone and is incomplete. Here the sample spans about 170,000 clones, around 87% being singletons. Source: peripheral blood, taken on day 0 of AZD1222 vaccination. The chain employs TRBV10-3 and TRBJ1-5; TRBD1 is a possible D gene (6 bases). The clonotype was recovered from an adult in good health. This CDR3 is CAISERGQSNQPQHF. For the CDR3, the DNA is TGTGCCATCAGTGAAAGAGGACAGTCTAATCAGCCCCAGCATTTT.